The present TCR beta chain was sequenced within a study of chronic HIV infection and antiretroviral therapy. TCRdb re-analysed the 5' RACE reads in MiXCR, keeping a single row per CDR3 protein. This table has roughly 39,000 distinct CDR3 sequences, 7% to 10% appearing once. There are 13 residues in the CDR3. Trimming cost V 5 bases and J 6 bases; bases outside gene matches: 8. Germline lookup yields CDR1 GTSNPN and CDR2 SVGIG (reference sequence). This TCR came from an adult who had HIV and had not received antiretroviral therapy, or was an uninfected healthy control (not recorded which). The rearrangement uses TRBV30 and TRBJ1-1; 8 bases map to TRBD1. Sequenced sample: peripheral blood. In nucleotides, the CDR3 is TGTGCCTGGTCCCCGGACAGGGATGCTGAAGCTTTCTTT. Translating gives CAWSPDRDAEAFF.